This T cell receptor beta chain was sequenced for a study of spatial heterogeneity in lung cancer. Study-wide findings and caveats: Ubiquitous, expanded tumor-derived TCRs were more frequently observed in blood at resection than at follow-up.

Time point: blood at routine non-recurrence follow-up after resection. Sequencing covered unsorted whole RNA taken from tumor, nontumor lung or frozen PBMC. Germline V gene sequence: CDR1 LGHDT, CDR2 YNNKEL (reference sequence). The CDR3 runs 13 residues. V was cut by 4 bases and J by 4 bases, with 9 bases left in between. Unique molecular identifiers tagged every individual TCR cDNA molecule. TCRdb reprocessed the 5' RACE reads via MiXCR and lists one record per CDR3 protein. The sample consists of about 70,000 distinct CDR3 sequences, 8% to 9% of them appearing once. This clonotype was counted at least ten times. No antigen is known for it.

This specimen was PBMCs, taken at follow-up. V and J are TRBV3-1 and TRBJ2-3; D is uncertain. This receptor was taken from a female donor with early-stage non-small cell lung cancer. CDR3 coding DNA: TGTGCCAGCAGCCTTCTTAATGCAGATACGCAGTATTTT. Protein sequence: CASSLLNADTQYF.